One sample yielded the 32 T cell receptor beta chains listed below, sequenced in a study of blood T cell repertoires in COVID-19. Using immunoSEQ multiplex PCR, the repertoire was profiled, and TCRdb retains in-frame clones only, with some absent. The top ten clones hold 1% of a sample with 300,000 to 400,000 clones, around 87% of them seen once. The sequenced sample was peripheral blood. The receptors here all came from a man aged 50 to 59 with active or convalescent COVID-19.

The chain employs TRBV11-2 and TRBJ1-2; 7 nucleotides match TRBD1. CDR3 length: 14 amino acids. The trim removed 0 bases at V and 7 bases at J, leaving 5 bases unmatched. Per the germline V gene, CDR1 is SGHAT and CDR2 is FQNNGV. CDR3 in DNA: TGTGCCAGCAGCTTAGACCCACAGGGGTCTGGCTACACCTTC. Encoded protein: CASSLDPQGSGYTF.

V and J are TRBV27 and TRBJ1-6; no firm D call. Germline loops: CDR1 MNHEY, CDR2 SMNVEV (reference sequence). CDR3 size: 14 residues. V was pared by 7 bases and J by 1 base, with 8 bases between. The CDR3 nucleotides are TGTGCCAGCATGGCCGGGTCCTATAATTCACCCCTCCACTTT. As protein: CASMAGSYNSPLHF.

Concerning this clone itself: Other DNA sequences in this sample translate to the same CDR3. This sequence joins TRBV18 and TRBJ1-1, with 8 bases lining up with TRBD1. J lost 5 bases, V lost 3 bases, and 5 bases had no gene match. The CDR3 has 14 amino acids. Germline CDR1 reads KGHSH; CDR2 reads LQKENI. This chain's CDR3 is CASSPGQGRTEAFF. The CDR3 DNA follows: TGTGCCAGCTCACCCGGACAGGGACGGACTGAAGCTTTCTTT.

V usage is TRBV3-1 (or the pseudogene TRBV3-2) and J usage is TRBJ1-2, with D perhaps matching TRBD1 (6 bases). The length of the CDR3 is 16 residues. Germline loops: CDR1 LGHDT, CDR2 YNNKEL (reference sequence). V was clipped by 1 base and J by 5 bases, with 17 bases between them. CDR3 residues: CASSQGRGRGVYGYTF. The CDR3 DNA is TGTGCCAGCAGCCAAGGAAGGGGGAGAGGGGTTTATGGCTACACCTTC.

The rearrangement uses TRBV28 and TRBJ1-6; 7 nucleotides line up with TRBD1. V lost 7 bases to trimming and J lost 8 bases; unmatched junction nucleotides: 5. The CDR3 has 13 amino acids. The germline V gene has CDR1 MDHEN and CDR2 SYDVKM. CDR3 bases: TGTGCCAGCAAACGACAGGGATATTCACCCCTCCACTTT. Encoded protein: CASKRQGYSPLHF.

There are a few counts of this clone. DNA for the CDR3: TGCGCCAGCAGCCCCTCCCTAGCGGGAGGGCCATACAATGAGCAGTTCTTC. Residues: CASSPSLAGGPYNEQFF. The chain carries TRBV4-1 and TRBJ2-1; 12 positions agree with TRBD2. The CDR3 runs to 17 residues. CDR1 is MGHRA and CDR2 is YSYEKL in the germline V gene. V shed 4 bases, J shed 4 bases, and the junction held 8 bases outside the gene matches.

The chain uses TRBV7-2 and TRBJ1-3, with D tentatively TRBD1 (6 bases). The CDR3 contains 17 residues. The germline V gene has CDR1 SGHTA and CDR2 FQGNSA. Trimming stripped 5 bases from V and 0 bases from J, with 17 bases between. CDR3 protein: CASSVIQGLSSGNTIYF. CDR3 DNA: TGTGCCAGCAGCGTAATACAGGGTCTGAGCTCTGGAAACACCATATATTTT.

The rearrangement joins TRBV19 to TRBJ1-2; TRBD1 matches at 10 bases. This CDR3 is built from 15 residues. With 5 bases clipped from V and 4 bases from J, the junction kept 7 bases outside the gene matches. Germline CDR1 is LNHDA and CDR2 is SQIVND (reference sequence). In DNA form, the CDR3 reads TGTGCCAGTAGTGTGCCGGGACAGGGGACCTATGGCTACACCTTC. Protein: CASSVPGQGTYGYTF.

The CDR3 spells CASSLEPQGGDEKLFF. The CDR3 DNA follows: TGCGCCAGCAGCTTGGAGCCCCAGGGGGGTGATGAAAAACTGTTTTTT. The V gene is TRBV5-1, the J gene TRBJ1-4; TRBD1 agrees at 7 bases. Germline V CDR1 and CDR2: SGHRS, YFSETQ. This CDR3 comprises 16 residues. The V segment lost 0 bases and the J segment 6 bases; nucleotides outside the gene matches: 8.

The genes are TRBV6-5 and TRBJ2-7, with TRBD1 matching 9 bases. CDR1 MNHEY and CDR2 SVGAGI come from the germline V gene. This CDR3 spans 14 amino acids. V gave up 5 bases and J gave up 8 bases; unmatched junction bases: 10. CDR3 protein: CASSRQGGTSQQYF. The CDR3 nucleotides are TGTGCCAGCAGTCGACAGGGGGGGACCTCCCAGCAGTACTTC.

The V gene is TRBV4-3, the J gene TRBJ2-3, with 9 bases matching TRBD2. Germline trimming cut 1 base from V and 2 bases from J; bases unmatched to any gene: 7. The CDR3 is 17 amino acids. Germline V gene sequence: CDR1 LGHNA, CDR2 YSLEER. CDR3 in amino acids: CASSQARAGGLTDTQYF. In nucleotides, the CDR3 is TGCGCCAGCAGCCAAGCTAGAGCGGGGGGCCTCACAGATACGCAGTATTTT.

The gene calls are TRBV27 and TRBJ2-2, with D hard to call. This CDR3 has 14 amino acids. The V and J ends lost 4 bases and 4 bases respectively, with 10 bases between them. Germline CDR1 MNHEY, CDR2 SMNVEV (reference sequence). The CDR3 here is CASSSQVSTGELFF. In DNA, the CDR3 is TGTGCCAGCAGTTCTCAGGTTTCCACCGGGGAGCTGTTTTTT.

The chain recombines TRBV4-1 with TRBJ2-7; 7 bases match TRBD1. Trimming at V came to 3 bases and at J to 11 bases, leaving 19 bases not matched to a gene. CDR1 and CDR2 from the germline V gene are MGHRA and YSYEKL. The CDR3 is 16 amino acids. The CDR3 DNA is TGCGCCAGCAGCCATGGTTTGAGGACAGGCGCCGGGCCCGAGTACTTC. Translated: CASSHGLRTGAGPEYF.

The gene calls are TRBV24-1 and TRBJ2-5; maybe TRBD1 (5 bases). This CDR3 comprises 16 residues. Germline lookup yields CDR1 KGHDR and CDR2 SFDVKD. V was clipped by 4 bases and J by 1 base, with 15 bases between them. CDR3 sequence reads: CATSDPGHLRQETQYF. CDR3 DNA sequence: TGTGCCACCAGTGACCCAGGACACCTCCGCCAAGAGACCCAGTACTTC.

This chain uses TRBV6-5 with TRBJ2-1; D may be TRBD1 (6 bases). This CDR3 is built from 14 residues. V lost 7 bases and J lost 4, with 14 bases in between. Germline CDR1 reads MNHEY; CDR2 reads SVGAGI. CDR3 nucleotides: TGTGCCAGCACCGAACCGGGACATTACAATGAGCAGTTCTTC. This encodes CASTEPGHYNEQFF.

This chain uses TRBV27 with TRBJ2-3, with 7 positions matching TRBD2. After removal of 3 bases from V and 4 bases from J, the junction contained 4 bases not matched to a gene. Germline CDR1 and CDR2: MNHEY and SMNVEV (reference sequence). The length of the CDR3 is 14 residues. Here the CDR3 DNA reads TGTGCCAGCAGTTTGCGGGAGCTGTCAGATACGCAGTATTTT. Protein sequence: CASSLRELSDTQYF.

The V gene is TRBV7-2, the J gene TRBJ2-5; possibly TRBD2 for D (6 bases). The CDR3 contains 15 residues. Germline V gene lookup returns CDR1 SGHTA and CDR2 FQGNSA. V shed 3 bases and J shed 0 bases, with 11 bases lying between them. In DNA, the CDR3 is TGTGCCAGCAGCTTTTGGCGGGGAGACCAAGAGACCCAGTACTTC. Its protein product is CASSFWRGDQETQYF.

This clone is a singleton in its sample. V usage is TRBV12-1 and J usage is TRBJ1-5. TRBV12-1 has pseudogene status. The CDR3 loop spans 14 amino acids. CDR3 in amino acids: CASSFVGGGQPQHF. The CDR3 DNA sequence: TGTGCCAGCAGCTTTGTTGGGGGAGGTCAGCCCCAGCATTTT.

J is TRBJ1-5 and V is TRBV7-8; D is undetermined. The CDR3 consists of 16 residues. In germline, CDR1 is SGHVS, CDR2 FQNEAQ. V was clipped by 1 base and J by 1 base, with 11 bases between them. The CDR3: CASSLEMRRSNQPQHF. For the CDR3, the DNA is TGTGCCAGCAGCTTAGAAATGAGGAGGAGCAATCAGCCCCAGCATTTT.

V gene TRBV5-1 combines with J gene TRBJ1-2; TRBD1 agrees at 10 bases. This CDR3 is built from 14 residues. Per the germline V gene, CDR1 is SGHRS and CDR2 is YFSETQ. V dropped 4 bases and J dropped 8; count of bases not matched to a gene: 8. For the CDR3, the DNA is TGCGCCAGCAGCGGGCGCGGACAGGGGGGCGGCTACACCTTC. Encoded protein: CASSGRGQGGGYTF. Full variable domain (missing parts from reference TRBV5-1 and TRBJ1-2): KAGVTQTPRYLIKTRGQQVTLSCSPISGHRSVSWYQQTPGQGLQFLFEYFSETQRNKGNFPGRFSGRQFSNSRSEMNVSTLELGDSALYLCASSGRGQGGGYTFGSGTRLTVV.

The chain employs TRBV6-5 and TRBJ2-3; TRBD1 aligns across 7 bases. Losses at the gene ends were 6 bases for V and 6 bases for J; bases not matched to a gene: 9. CDR3 size: 14 residues. The germline V gene encodes CDR1 MNHEY and CDR2 SVGAGI. This CDR3 reads CASRWTGGLDTQYF. The CDR3, as DNA: TGTGCCAGCAGGTGGACAGGCGGGCTGGATACGCAGTATTTT.

The rearrangement uses TRBV28 and TRBJ1-5; 7 bases are shared with TRBD1. Germline-derived CDR1 and CDR2 are MDHEN and SYDVKM. This CDR3 spans 16 amino acids. V trimming: 5 bases; J trimming: 2 bases; junction bases outside the gene matches: 9. CDR3 region: CASSPQGQARNQPQHF. For the CDR3, the DNA is TGTGCCAGCAGTCCACAAGGACAGGCTCGCAATCAGCCCCAGCATTTT.

The chain combines TRBV24-1 with TRBJ2-5; 7 bases fit TRBD1. The CDR3 consists of 15 residues. Germline V gives CDR1 KGHDR, CDR2 SFDVKD. V lost 4 bases, J lost 0 bases, and 4 bases stayed unmatched. Here the CDR3 reads CATSDPGQDQETQYF. The CDR3 DNA reads as TGTGCCACCAGTGACCCAGGACAGGACCAAGAGACCCAGTACTTC.

The chain combines TRBV29-1 with TRBJ2-1; 7 nucleotides match TRBD2. The CDR3 has 15 amino acids. Germline assignment: CDR1 SQVTM and CDR2 ANQGSEA. The V gene end was trimmed by 3 bases and the J gene end by 8 bases; junction bases not matched to a gene: 13. The CDR3 is CSVEGGTTTSYEQFF. The CDR3 nucleotides are TGCAGCGTTGAGGGGGGGACTACAACCAGCTATGAGCAGTTCTTC.

The chain uses TRBV19 and TRBJ1-2; a possible D gene is TRBD1 (5 bases). V was pared by 5 bases and J by 5 bases, with 9 bases between. CDR3 length: 12 residues. Germline CDR1 reads LNHDA; CDR2 reads SQIVND (reference sequence). Here the CDR3 DNA reads TGTGCCAGTAGTTTCGGGACTTATGGCTACACCTTC. It yields the protein CASSFGTYGYTF.

This clone was seen once. The CDR3 sequence is CASSRGQGMSPLHF. For the CDR3, the DNA is TGTGCCAGCAGCCGAGGACAGGGGATGTCACCCCTCCACTTT. This chain links TRBV14 with TRBJ1-6, with 9 bases identical to TRBD1. This CDR3 has 14 amino acids. Germline V gives CDR1 SGHDN, CDR2 FVKESK. J gave up 10 bases and V 4 bases, and 5 bases lay outside the gene matches.

The chain combines TRBV5-4 with TRBJ2-3; 13 bases line up with TRBD2. Trimming took 6 bases from V and 4 from J; bases not matched to a gene: 11. This CDR3 has 17 residues. CDR1 and CDR2 (germline): SGHNT, YYREEE (reference sequence). CDR3 DNA sequence: TGTGCCAGCACCCAAGCTCGGACTAGCGGGAGCGCAGATACGCAGTATTTT. Its protein product is CASTQARTSGSADTQYF.

The V gene is TRBV6-5, the J gene TRBJ2-1; 11 nucleotides line up with TRBD2. The germline V gene has CDR1 MNHEY and CDR2 SVGAGI. The CDR3 spans 16 residues. V lost 0 bases, J lost 15 bases, and 13 bases stayed unmatched. CDR3 region: CASSYSSSGGVEVRFF. Written as DNA, the CDR3 is TGTGCCAGCAGTTACTCTAGTAGCGGGGGGGTGGAAGTACGGTTCTTC.

This sequence joins TRBV24-1 and TRBJ2-1, with 8 bases aligning to TRBD1. Losses at the gene ends were 7 bases for V and 3 bases for J; bases not matched to a gene: 4. The CDR3 extends over 14 amino acids. Germline V gene data show CDR1 as KGHDR and CDR2 as SFDVKD. CDR3 in DNA: TGTGCCACCAGGGGGACAGGCTACTACAATGAGCAGTTCTTC. Translating gives CATRGTGYYNEQFF.

In this sample, this clone turned up once. V usage is TRBV28 and J usage is TRBJ2-7; maybe TRBD2 (6 bases). This CDR3 has 15 residues. Trimming removed 6 bases at V and 4 bases at J, with 19 bases between. The germline V gene encodes CDR1 MDHEN and CDR2 SYDVKM. Here the CDR3 DNA reads TGTGCCAGCAGACTAGCCCCGCCGCGGGATTACGAGCAGTACTTC. It translates to CASRLAPPRDYEQYF.

The V gene is TRBV6-5, the J gene TRBJ2-2; no clear D gene. The germline gives CDR1 MNHEY, CDR2 SVGAGI. V was pared by 6 bases and J by 6 bases, with 14 bases between. The CDR3 has 14 amino acids. The CDR3 nucleotides read TGTGCCAGCAGAATGCTGGAGAGGTCCGGGGAGCTGTTTTTT. Translation gives CASRMLERSGELFF.

The chain links TRBV7-8 to TRBJ2-3; D may be TRBD1 (6 bases). The CDR3 covers 15 residues. Germline CDR1 reads SGHVS; CDR2 reads FQNEAQ. Trimming took off 3 bases at V and 4 bases at J, with 14 bases between the two ends. CDR3 DNA: TGTGCCAGCAGCTTGGAAAACAGGGAACCAGATACGCAGTATTTT. This encodes CASSLENREPDTQYF.